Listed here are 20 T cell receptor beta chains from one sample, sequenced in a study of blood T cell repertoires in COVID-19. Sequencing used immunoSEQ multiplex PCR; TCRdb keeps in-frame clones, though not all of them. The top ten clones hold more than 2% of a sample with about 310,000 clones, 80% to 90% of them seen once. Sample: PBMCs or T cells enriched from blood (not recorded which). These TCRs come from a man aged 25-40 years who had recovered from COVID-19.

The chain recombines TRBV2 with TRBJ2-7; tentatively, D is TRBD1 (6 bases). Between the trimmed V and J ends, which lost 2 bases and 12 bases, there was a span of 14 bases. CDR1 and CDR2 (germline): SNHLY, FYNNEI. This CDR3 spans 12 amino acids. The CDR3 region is CASSETTGTSYF. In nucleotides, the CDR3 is TGTGCCAGCAGTGAAACGACAGGTACTTCGTACTTC.

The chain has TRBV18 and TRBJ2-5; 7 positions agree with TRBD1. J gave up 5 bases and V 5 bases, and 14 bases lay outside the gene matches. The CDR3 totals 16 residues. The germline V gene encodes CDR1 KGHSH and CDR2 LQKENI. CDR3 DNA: TGTGCCAGCTCAGTCTACAGGGGCGCTTCGCTGGAGACCCAGTACTTC. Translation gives CASSVYRGASLETQYF.

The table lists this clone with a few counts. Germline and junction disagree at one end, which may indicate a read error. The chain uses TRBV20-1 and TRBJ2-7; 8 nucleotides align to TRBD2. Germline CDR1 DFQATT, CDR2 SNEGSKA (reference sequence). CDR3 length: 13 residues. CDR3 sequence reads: CSASGSGDPPLVF. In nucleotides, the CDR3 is TGCAGTGCTAGTGGTAGCGGGGATCCCCCCCTGGTCTTC.

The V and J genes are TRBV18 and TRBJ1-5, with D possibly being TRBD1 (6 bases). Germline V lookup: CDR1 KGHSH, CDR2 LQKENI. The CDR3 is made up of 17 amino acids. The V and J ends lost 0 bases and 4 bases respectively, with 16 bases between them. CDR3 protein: CASSPPGGSQGNQPQHF. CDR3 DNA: TGTGCCAGCTCACCACCTGGAGGAAGCCAGGGGAATCAGCCCCAGCATTTT.

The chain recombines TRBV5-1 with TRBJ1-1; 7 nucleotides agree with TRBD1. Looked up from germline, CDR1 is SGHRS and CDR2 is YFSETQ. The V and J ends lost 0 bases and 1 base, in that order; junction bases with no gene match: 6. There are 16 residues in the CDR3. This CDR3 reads CASSLGGTGANTEAFF. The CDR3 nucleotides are TGCGCCAGCAGCTTGGGAGGTACAGGGGCGAACACTGAAGCTTTCTTT.

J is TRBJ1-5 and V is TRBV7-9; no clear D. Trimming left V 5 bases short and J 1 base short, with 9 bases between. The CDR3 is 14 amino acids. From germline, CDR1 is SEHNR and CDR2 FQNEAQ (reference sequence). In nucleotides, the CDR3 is TGTGCCAGCAGCCTGGCTGCCAGCAATCAGCCCCAGCATTTT. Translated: CASSLAASNQPQHF.

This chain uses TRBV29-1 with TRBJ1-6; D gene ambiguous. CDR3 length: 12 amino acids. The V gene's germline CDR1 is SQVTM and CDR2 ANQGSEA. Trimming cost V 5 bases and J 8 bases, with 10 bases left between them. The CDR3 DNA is TGCAGCGTTCAGGAACCGGATTCACCCCTCCACTTT. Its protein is CSVQEPDSPLHF.

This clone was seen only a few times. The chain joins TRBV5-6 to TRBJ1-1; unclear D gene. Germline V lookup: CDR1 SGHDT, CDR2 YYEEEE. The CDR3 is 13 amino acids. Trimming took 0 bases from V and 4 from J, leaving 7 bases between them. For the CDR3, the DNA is TGTGCCAGCAGCTTGGTGCCGGGCACTGAAGCTTTCTTT. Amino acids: CASSLVPGTEAFF.

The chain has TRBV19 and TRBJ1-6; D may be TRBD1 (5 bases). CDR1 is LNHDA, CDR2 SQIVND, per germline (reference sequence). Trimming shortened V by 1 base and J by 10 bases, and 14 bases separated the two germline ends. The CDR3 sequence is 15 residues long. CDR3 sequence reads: CASSIAQGYGSPLHF. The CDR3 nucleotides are TGTGCCAGTAGTATAGCTCAGGGTTACGGGTCACCCCTCCACTTT.

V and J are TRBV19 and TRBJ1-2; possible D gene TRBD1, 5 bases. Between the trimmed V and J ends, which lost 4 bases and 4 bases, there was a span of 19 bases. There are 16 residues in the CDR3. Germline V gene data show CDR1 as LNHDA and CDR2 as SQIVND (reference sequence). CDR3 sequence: CASSSTGAPGSYGYTF. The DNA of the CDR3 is TGTGCCAGTAGTAGCACCGGGGCCCCCGGGAGCTATGGCTACACCTTC.

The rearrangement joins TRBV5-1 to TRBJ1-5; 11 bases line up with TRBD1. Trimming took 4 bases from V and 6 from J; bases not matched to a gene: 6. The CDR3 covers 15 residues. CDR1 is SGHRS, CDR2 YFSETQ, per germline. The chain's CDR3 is CASSLGTGGSQPQHF. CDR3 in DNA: TGCGCCAGCAGCCTGGGGACAGGGGGGTCTCAGCCCCAGCATTTT.

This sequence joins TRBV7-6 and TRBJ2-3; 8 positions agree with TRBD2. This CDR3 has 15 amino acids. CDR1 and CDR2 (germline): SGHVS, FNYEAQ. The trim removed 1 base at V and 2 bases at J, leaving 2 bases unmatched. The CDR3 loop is CASSLDGGATDTQYF. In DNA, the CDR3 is TGTGCCAGCAGCTTAGACGGGGGGGCCACAGATACGCAGTATTTT.

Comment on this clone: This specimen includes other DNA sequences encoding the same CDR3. Here the CDR3 reads CASSAGGNQPQHF. The CDR3 nucleotides read TGTGCCAGCAGCGCAGGGGGGAATCAGCCCCAGCATTTT. V is TRBV9 and J is TRBJ1-5; 7 bases fit TRBD1. The germline CDR1 and CDR2 sequences are SGDLS and YYNGEE. The CDR3 has 13 residues. Trimming removed 3 bases from V and 4 bases from J; junction bases left unmatched: 1. Full variable domain (remainder filled in from reference TRBV9 and TRBJ1-5): DSGVTQTPKHLITATGQRVTLRCSPRSGDLSVYWYQQSLDQGLQFLIQYYNGEERAKGNILERFSAQQFPDLHSELNLSSLELGDSALYFCASSAGGNQPQHFGDGTRLSIL.

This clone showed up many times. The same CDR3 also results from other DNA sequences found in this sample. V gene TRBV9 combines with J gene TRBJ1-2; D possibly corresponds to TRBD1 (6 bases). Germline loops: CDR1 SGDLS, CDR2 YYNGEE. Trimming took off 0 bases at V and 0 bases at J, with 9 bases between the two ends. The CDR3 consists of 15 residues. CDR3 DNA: TGTGCCAGCAGCGTAGATGGACAGCCTAACTATGGCTACACCTTC. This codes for CASSVDGQPNYGYTF.

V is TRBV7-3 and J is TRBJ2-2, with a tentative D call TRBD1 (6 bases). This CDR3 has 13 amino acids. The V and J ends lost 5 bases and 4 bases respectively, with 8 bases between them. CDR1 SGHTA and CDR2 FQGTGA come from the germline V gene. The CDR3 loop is CASSQTGTGELFF. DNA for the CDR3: TGTGCCAGCAGCCAGACAGGCACCGGGGAGCTGTTTTTT.

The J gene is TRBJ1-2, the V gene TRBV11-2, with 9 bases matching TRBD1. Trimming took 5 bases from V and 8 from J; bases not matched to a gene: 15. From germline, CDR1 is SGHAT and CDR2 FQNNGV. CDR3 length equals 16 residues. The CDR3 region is CASSTGPGTGMAGYTF. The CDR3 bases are TGTGCCAGCAGCACAGGTCCCGGGACAGGGATGGCCGGCTACACCTTC.

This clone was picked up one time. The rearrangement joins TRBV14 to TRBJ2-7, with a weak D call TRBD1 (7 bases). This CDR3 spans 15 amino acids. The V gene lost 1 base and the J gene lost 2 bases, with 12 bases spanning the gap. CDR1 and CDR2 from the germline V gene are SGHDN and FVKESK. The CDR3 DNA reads TGTGCCAGCAGCCAAGGCGGGACAGCGACCTACGAGCAGTACTTC. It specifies CASSQGGTATYEQYF.

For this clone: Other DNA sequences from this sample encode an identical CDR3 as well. This CDR3 reads CASSVGQGAYGYTF. DNA of the CDR3: TGTGCCAGCAGCGTAGGGCAGGGCGCCTATGGCTACACCTTC. The V and J genes are TRBV9 and TRBJ1-2; D possibly corresponds to TRBD1 (5 bases). Per the germline V gene, CDR1 is SGDLS and CDR2 is YYNGEE. Trimming removed 0 bases from V and 4 bases from J, with 10 bases in between. CDR3 length: 14 residues.

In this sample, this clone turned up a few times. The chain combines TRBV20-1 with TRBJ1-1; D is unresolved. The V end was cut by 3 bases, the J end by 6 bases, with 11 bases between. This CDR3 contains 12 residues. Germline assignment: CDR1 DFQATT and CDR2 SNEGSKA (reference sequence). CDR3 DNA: TGCAGTGCTAGTGGGTCGCGTCCTGAAGCTTTCTTT. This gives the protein CSASGSRPEAFF.

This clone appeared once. The CDR3 loop is CASKKTGTSEAFF. The CDR3 DNA sequence: TGTGCCAGCAAAAAAACCGGGACATCTGAAGCTTTCTTT. V and J are TRBV27 and TRBJ1-1, with D possibly being TRBD1 (6 bases). This CDR3 is built from 13 residues. CDR1 MNHEY and CDR2 SMNVEV come from the germline V gene (reference sequence). Trimming took 7 bases from V and 6 from J, leaving 15 bases between them.